This T cell receptor beta chain was retrieved from a study of metastatic and nonmetastatic thyroid tumors. Germline CDR1 MDHEN, CDR2 SYDVKM. V shed 7 bases and J shed 0 bases, with 13 bases lying between them. The CDR3 contains 14 residues. TCRdb reanalyzed the PCR reads via MiXCR. This sample has 30,000 to 35,000 clones, with approximately 29% found just once. Every patient underwent thyroid surgery untreated. The rearrangement joins TRBV28 to TRBJ2-7; D not certain. Sequenced input: blood. This receptor was taken from a female donor with papillary thyroid cancer or a benign thyroid nodule (not recorded which). Some clones in this sample may be carry-over from other donors' samples. The CDR3 here is CASISPHSSYEQYF. For the CDR3, the DNA is TGTGCCAGCATTTCTCCGCATAGCTCCTACGAGCAGTACTTC.